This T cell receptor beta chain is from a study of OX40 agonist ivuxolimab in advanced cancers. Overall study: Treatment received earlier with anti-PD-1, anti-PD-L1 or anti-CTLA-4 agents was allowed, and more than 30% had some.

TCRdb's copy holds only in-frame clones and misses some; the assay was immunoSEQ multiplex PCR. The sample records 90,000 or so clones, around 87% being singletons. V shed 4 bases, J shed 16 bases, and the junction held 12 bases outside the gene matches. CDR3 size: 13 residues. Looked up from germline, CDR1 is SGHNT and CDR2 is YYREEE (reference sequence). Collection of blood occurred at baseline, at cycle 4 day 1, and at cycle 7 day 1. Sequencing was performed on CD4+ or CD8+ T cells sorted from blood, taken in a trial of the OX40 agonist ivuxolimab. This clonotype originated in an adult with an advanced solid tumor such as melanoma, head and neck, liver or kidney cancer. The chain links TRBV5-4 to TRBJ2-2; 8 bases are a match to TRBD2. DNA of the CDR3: TGTGCCAGCAGCGATACCCCAGCGGGAGTTTCGTTTTTT. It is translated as CASSDTPAGVSFF.